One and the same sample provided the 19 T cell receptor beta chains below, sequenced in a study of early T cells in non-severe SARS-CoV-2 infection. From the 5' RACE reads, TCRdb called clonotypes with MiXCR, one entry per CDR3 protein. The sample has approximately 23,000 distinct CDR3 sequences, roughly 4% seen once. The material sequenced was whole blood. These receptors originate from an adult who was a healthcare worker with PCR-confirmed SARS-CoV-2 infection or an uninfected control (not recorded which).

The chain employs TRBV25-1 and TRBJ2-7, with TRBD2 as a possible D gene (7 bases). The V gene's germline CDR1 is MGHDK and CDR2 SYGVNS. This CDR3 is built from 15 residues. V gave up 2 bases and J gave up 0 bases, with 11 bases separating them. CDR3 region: CASSEPGGSSYEQYF. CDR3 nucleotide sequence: TGTGCCAGCAGTGAACCGGGGGGCTCCTCCTACGAGCAGTACTTC.

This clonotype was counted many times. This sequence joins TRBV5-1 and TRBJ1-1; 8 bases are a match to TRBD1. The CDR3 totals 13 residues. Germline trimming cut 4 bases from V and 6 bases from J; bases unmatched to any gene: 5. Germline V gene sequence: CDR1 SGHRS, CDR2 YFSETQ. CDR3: CASSVTGDAEAFF. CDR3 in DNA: TGCGCCAGCAGCGTGACAGGGGACGCTGAAGCTTTCTTT.

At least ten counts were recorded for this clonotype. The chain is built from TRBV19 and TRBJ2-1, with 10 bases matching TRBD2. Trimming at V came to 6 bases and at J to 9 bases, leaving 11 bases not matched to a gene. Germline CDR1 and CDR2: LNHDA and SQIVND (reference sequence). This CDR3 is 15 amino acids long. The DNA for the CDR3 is TGTGCCAGTAGCGAACTAGCGGGGCTTAAAGTTGAGCAGTTCTTC. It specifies CASSELAGLKVEQFF.

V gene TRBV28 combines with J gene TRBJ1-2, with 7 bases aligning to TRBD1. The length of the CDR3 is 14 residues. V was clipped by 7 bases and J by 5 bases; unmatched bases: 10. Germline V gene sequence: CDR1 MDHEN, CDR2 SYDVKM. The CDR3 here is CASTNRDSWYGYTF. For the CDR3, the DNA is TGTGCCAGCACAAACCGGGACAGCTGGTATGGCTACACCTTC.

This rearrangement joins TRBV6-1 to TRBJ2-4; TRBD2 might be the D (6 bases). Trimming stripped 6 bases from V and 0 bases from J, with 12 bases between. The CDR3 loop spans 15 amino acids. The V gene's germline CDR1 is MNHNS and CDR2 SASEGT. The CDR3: CASREGSTAKNIQYF. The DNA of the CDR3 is TGTGCCAGCAGGGAGGGGTCTACAGCCAAAAACATTCAGTACTTC.

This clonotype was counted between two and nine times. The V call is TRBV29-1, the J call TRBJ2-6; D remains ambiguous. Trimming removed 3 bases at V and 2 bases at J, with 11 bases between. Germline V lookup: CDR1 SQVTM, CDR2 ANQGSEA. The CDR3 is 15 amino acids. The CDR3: CSVDAGYAGANVLTF. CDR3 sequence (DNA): TGCAGCGTTGACGCCGGGTACGCTGGGGCCAACGTCCTGACTTTC.

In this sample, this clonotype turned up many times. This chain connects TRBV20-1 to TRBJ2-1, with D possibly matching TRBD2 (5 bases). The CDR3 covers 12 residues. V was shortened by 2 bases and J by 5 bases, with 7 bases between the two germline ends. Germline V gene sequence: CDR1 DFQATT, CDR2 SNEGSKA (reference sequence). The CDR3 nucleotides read TGCAGTGCTAGATTCGGGGACAATGAGCAGTTCTTC. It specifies CSARFGDNEQFF.

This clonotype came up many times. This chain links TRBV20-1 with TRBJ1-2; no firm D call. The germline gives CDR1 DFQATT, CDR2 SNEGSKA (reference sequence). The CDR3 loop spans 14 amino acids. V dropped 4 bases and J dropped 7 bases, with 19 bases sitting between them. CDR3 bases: TGCAGTGCTAAAACTATGGAGGGAGGAACTGGCTACACCTTC. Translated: CSAKTMEGGTGYTF.

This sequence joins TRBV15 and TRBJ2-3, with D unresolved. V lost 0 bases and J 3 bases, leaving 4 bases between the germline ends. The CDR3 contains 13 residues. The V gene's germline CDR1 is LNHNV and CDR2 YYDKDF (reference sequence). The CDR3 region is CATSRDLTDTQYF. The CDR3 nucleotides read TGTGCCACCAGCAGAGATCTGACAGATACGCAGTATTTT.

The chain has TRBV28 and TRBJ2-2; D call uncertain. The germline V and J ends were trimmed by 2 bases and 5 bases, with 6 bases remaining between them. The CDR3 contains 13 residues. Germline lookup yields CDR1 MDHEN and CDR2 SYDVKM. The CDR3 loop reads CASSLRRTGELFF. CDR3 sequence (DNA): TGTGCCAGCAGTTTACGACGAACCGGGGAGCTGTTTTTT. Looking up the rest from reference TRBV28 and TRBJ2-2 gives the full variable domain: DVKVTQSSRYLVKRTGEKVFLECVQDMDHENMFWYRQDPGLGLRLIYFSYDVKMKEKGDIPEGYSVSREKKERFSLILESASTNQTSMYLCASSLRRTGELFFGEGSRLTVL.

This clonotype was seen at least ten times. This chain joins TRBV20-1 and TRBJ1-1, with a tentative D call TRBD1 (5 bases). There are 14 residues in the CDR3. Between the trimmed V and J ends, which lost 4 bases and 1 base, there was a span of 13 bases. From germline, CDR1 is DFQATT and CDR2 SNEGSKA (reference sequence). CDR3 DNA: TGCAGTGCTAAGGGGAGCGCGGCGAACACTGAAGCTTTCTTT. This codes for CSAKGSAANTEAFF.

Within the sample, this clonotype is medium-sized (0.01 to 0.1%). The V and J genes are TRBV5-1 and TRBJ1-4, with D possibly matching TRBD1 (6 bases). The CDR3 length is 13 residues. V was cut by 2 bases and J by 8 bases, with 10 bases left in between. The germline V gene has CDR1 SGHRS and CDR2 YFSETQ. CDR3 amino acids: CASSFQGHEKLFF. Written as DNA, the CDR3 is TGCGCCAGCAGCTTCCAGGGACACGAAAAACTGTTTTTT.

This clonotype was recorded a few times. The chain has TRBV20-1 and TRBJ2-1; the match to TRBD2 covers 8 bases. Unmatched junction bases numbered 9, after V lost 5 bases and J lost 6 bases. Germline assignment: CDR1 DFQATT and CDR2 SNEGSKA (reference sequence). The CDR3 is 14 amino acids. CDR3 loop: CSAPAGVRSNEQFF. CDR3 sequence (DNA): TGCAGTGCTCCAGCGGGAGTACGGAGCAATGAGCAGTTCTTC.

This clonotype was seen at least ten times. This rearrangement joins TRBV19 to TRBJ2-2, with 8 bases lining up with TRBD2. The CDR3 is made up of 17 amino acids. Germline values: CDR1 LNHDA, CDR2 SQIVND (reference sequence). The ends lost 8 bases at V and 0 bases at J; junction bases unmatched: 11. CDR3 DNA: TGTGCCAGTCTACTCTACGGGGGGGCGACGAACACCGGGGAGCTGTTTTTT. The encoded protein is CASLLYGGATNTGELFF.

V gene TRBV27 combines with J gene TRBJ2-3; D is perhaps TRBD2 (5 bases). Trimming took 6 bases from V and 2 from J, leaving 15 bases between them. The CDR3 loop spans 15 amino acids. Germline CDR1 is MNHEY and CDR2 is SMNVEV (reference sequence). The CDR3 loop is CASSDLLEFTDTQYF. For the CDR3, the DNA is TGTGCCAGCAGCGACCTACTAGAATTCACAGATACGCAGTATTTT.

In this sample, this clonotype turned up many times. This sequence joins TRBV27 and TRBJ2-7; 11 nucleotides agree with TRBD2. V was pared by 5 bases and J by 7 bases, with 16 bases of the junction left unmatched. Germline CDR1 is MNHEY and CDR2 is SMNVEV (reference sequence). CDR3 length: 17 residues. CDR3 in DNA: TGTGCCAGCAGTACTAGCGGGGGTACCCTAACTCTACGGGAGCAGTACTTC. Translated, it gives CASSTSGGTLTLREQYF.

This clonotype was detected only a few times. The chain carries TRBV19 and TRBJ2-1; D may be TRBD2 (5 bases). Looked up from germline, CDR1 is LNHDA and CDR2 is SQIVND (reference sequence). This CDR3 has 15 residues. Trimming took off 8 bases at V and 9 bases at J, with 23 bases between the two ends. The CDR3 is CASSQTGLEAAEQFF. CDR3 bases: TGTGCCAGTTCCCAGACGGGATTGGAGGCGGCTGAGCAGTTCTTC.

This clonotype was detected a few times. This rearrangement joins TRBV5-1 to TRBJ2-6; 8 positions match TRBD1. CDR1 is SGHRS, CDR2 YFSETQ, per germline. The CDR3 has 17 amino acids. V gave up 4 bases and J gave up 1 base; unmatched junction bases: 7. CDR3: CASSPGTGVSGANVLTF. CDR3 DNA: TGCGCCAGCAGCCCCGGGACAGGTGTATCTGGGGCCAACGTCCTGACTTTC. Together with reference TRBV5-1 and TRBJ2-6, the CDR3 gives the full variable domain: KAGVTQTPRYLIKTRGQQVTLSCSPISGHRSVSWYQQTPGQGLQFLFEYFSETQRNKGNFPGRFSGRQFSNSRSEMNVSTLELGDSALYLCASSPGTGVSGANVLTFGAGSRLTVL.

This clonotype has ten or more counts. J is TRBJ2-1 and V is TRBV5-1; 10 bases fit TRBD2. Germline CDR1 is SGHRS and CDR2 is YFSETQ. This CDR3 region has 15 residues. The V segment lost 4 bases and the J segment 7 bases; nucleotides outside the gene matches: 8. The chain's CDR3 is CASSVGTSAYNEQFF. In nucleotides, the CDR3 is TGCGCCAGCAGCGTCGGGACTAGCGCTTATAATGAGCAGTTCTTC.